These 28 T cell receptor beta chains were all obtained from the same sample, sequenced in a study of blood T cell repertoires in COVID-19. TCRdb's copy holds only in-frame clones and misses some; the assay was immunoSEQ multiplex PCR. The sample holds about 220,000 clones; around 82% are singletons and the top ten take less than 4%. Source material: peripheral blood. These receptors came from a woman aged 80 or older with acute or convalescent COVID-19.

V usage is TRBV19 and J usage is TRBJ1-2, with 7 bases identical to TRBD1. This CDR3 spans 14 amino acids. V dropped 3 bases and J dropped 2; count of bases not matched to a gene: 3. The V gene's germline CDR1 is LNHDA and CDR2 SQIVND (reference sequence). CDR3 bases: TGTGCCAGTAGTATTCGCAGGGGGAACTATGGCTACACCTTC. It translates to CASSIRRGNYGYTF.

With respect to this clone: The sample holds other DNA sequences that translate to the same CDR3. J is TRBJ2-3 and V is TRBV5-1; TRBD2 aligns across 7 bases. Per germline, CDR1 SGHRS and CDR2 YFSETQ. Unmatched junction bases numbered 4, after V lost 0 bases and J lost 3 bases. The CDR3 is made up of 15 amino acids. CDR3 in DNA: TGCGCCAGCAGCTTGGAGCGGGGTGGGACAGATACGCAGTATTTT. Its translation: CASSLERGGTDTQYF.

In DNA form, the CDR3 reads TGTGCCAGCAGCGCGGGACAGGGGGCGGAAAAACTGTTTTTT. It codes for CASSAGQGAEKLFF. The chain links TRBV7-2 to TRBJ1-4, with 12 bases that match TRBD1. Germline trimming cut 5 bases from V and 8 bases from J; bases unmatched to any gene: 3. Germline V lookup: CDR1 SGHTA, CDR2 FQGNSA. The CDR3 sequence is 14 residues long.

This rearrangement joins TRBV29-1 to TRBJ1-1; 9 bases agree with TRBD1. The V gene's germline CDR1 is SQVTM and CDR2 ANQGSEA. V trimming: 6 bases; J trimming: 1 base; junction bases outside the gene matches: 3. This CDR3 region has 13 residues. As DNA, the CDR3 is TGCAGCGTGGGGACAGGGACGAACACTGAAGCTTTCTTT. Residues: CSVGTGTNTEAFF.

CDR3 amino acids: CATSRGGSYEQYF. DNA of the CDR3: TGTGCCACCAGCAGGGGAGGATCCTACGAGCAGTACTTC. The gene calls are TRBV15 and TRBJ2-7, with D possibly being TRBD2 (6 bases). Trimming removed 3 bases at V and 1 base at J, with 7 bases between. CDR3 size: 13 residues. The germline CDR1 and CDR2 sequences are LNHNV and YYDKDF (reference sequence).

CDR3 protein: CASSELRRAAAEAFF. CDR3 in DNA: TGTGCCAGCAGTGAACTCAGGAGGGCGGCGGCCGAAGCTTTCTTT. The chain is built from TRBV2 and TRBJ1-1; D ambiguous. Germline V gives CDR1 SNHLY, CDR2 FYNNEI. CDR3 length: 15 amino acids. V was trimmed by 2 bases and J by 8 bases, leaving 18 bases between them.

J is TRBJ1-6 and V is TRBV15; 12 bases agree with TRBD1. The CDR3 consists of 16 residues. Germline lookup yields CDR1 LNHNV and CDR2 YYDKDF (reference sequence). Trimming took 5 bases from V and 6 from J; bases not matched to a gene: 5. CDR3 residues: CATSRDRGLGNSPLHF. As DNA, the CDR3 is TGTGCCACCAGCCGGGACAGGGGGCTTGGTAATTCACCCCTCCACTTT.

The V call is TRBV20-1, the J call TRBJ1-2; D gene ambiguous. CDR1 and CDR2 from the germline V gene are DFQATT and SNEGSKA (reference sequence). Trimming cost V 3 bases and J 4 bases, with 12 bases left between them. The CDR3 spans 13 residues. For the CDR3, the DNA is TGCAGTGCTAGTCTTCCCGCTAGCTATGGCTACACCTTC. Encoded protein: CSASLPASYGYTF.

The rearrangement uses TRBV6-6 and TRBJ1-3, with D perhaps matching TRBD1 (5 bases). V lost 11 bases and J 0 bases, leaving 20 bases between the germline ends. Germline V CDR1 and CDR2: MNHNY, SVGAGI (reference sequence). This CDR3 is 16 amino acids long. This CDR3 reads CAVTGGLRSSGNTIYF. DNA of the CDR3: TGTGCCGTAACCGGGGGTTTGCGGAGCTCTGGAAACACCATATATTTT.

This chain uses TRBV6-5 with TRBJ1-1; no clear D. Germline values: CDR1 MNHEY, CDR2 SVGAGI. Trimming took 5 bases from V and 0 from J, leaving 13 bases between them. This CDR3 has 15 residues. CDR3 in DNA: TGTGCCAGCAGTCCACCTGCAGTCATGAACACTGAAGCTTTCTTT. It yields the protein CASSPPAVMNTEAFF.

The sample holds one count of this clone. The CDR3 region is CASSRGQGNSPLHF. CDR3 in DNA: TGTGCCAGCAGCCGTGGACAGGGTAATTCACCCCTCCACTTT. The rearrangement uses TRBV27 and TRBJ1-6; 8 bases line up with TRBD1. The V gene end was trimmed by 6 bases and the J gene end by 6 bases; junction bases not matched to a gene: 4. This CDR3 has 14 residues. Germline values: CDR1 MNHEY, CDR2 SMNVEV (reference sequence).

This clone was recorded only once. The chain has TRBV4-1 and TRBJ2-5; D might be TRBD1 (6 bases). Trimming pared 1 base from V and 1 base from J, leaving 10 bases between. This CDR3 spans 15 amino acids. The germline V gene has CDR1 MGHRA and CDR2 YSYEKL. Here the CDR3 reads CASSQGLRGQETQYF. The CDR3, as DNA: TGCGCCAGCAGCCAAGGGCTCAGGGGCCAAGAGACCCAGTACTTC.

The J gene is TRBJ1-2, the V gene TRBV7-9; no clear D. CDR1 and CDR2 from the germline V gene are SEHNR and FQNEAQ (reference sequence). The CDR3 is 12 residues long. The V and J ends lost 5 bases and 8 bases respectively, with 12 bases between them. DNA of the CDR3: TGTGCCAGCAGCCCCCCCGGAGGGGGCTACACCTTC. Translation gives CASSPPGGGYTF.

CDR3 loop: CAIRADRGWDTEAFF. The CDR3 DNA follows: TGTGCCATCAGAGCGGACAGGGGTTGGGACACTGAAGCTTTCTTT. The rearrangement joins TRBV10-3 to TRBJ1-1, with 9 positions matching TRBD1. CDR3 length: 15 amino acids. Germline CDR1 and CDR2: ENHRY and SYGVKD. Unmatched junction bases numbered 8, after V lost 6 bases and J lost 3 bases.

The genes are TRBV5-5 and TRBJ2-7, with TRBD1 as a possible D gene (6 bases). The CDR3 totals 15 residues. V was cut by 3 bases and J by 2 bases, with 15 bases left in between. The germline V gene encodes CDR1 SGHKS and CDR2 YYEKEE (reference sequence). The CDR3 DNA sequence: TGTGCCAGCAGCTCCGGGACATCCTTTACCTACGAGCAGTACTTC. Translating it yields CASSSGTSFTYEQYF.

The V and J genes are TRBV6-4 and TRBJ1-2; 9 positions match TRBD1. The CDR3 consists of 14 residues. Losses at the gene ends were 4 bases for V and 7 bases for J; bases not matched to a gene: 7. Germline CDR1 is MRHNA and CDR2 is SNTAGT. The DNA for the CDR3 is TGTGCCAGCAGTGCGGGACAGGGTTTGGGTGGCTACACCTTC. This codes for CASSAGQGLGGYTF.

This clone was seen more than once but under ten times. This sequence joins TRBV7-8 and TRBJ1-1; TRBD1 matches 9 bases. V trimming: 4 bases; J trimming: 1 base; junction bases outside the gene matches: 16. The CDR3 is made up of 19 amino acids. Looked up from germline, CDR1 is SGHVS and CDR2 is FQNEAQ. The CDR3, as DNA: TGTGCCAGCAGCTCATACCCAAGGACAGGGGCCTTACGGAACACTGAAGCTTTCTTT. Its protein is CASSSYPRTGALRNTEAFF. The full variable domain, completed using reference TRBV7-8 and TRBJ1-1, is GAGVSQSPRYKVAKRGQDVALRCDPISGHVSLFWYQQALGQGPEFLTYFQNEAQLDKSGLPSDRFFAERPEGSVSTLKIQRTQQEDSAVYLCASSSYPRTGALRNTEAFFGQGTRLTVV.

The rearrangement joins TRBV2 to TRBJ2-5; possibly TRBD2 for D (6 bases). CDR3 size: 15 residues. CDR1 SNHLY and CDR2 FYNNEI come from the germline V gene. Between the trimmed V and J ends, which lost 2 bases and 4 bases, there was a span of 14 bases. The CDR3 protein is CASSEIAGRGETQYF. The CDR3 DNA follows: TGTGCCAGCAGTGAAATTGCAGGGCGGGGAGAGACCCAGTACTTC.

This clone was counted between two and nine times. The CDR3 spells CASSPGRGSGPSGYGYTF. The CDR3 DNA is TGTGCCAGCTCACCAGGTCGGGGTTCAGGCCCTTCCGGCTATGGCTACACCTTC. The V call is TRBV18, the J call TRBJ1-2; D is undetermined. V lost 2 bases to trimming and J lost 4 bases, with 23 bases between them. The CDR3 covers 18 residues. The germline CDR1 and CDR2 sequences are KGHSH and LQKENI.

CDR3 region: CASSYRDRERGEQYF. The CDR3 nucleotides read TGTGCCAGCAGTTACAGGGACAGGGAGAGGGGCGAGCAGTACTTC. The chain links TRBV6-5 to TRBJ2-7; 9 bases match TRBD1. V dropped 2 bases and J dropped 6; count of bases not matched to a gene: 8. The CDR3 spans 15 residues. Germline values: CDR1 MNHEY, CDR2 SVGAGI.

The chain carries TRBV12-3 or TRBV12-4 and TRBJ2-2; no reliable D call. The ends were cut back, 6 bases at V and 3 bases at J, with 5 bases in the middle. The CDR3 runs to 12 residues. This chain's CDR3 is CASSPDTGELFF. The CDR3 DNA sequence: TGTGCCAGCAGCCCGGACACCGGGGAGCTGTTTTTT.

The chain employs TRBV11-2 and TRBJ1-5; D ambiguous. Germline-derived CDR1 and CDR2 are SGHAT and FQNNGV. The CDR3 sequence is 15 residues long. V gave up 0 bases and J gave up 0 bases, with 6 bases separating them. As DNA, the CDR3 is TGTGCCAGCAGCTTAGAGGGAGTTAGCAATCAGCCCCAGCATTTT. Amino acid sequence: CASSLEGVSNQPQHF.

CDR3 coding DNA: TGTGCCAGCAGCCAAGATGCCGGGAGAGGTTCACCCCTCCACTTT. Its translation: CASSQDAGRGSPLHF. The rearrangement uses TRBV3-1 (or the pseudogene TRBV3-2) and TRBJ1-6; D remains ambiguous. CDR1 LGHDT and CDR2 YNNKEL come from the germline V gene (reference sequence). The V and J ends lost 0 bases and 9 bases respectively, with 12 bases between them. This CDR3 region has 15 residues.

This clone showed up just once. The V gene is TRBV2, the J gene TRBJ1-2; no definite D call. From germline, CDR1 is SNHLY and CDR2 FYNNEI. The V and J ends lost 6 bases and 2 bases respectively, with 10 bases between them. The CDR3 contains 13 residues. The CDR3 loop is CASSPGRNYGYTF. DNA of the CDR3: TGTGCCAGCAGCCCGGGGAGAAACTATGGCTACACCTTC. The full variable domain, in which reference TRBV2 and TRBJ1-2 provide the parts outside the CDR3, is EPEVTQTPSHQVTQMGQEVILRCVPISNHLYFYWYRQILGQKVEFLVSFYNNEISEKSEIFDDQFSVERPDGSNFTLKIRSTKLEDSAMYFCASSPGRNYGYTFGSGTRLTVV.

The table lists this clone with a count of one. The CDR3, as DNA: TGTGCCAGCAGTGAAGCGCGGAACGCAGATACGCAGTATTTT. It translates to CASSEARNADTQYF. The chain recombines TRBV2 with TRBJ2-3; D not certain. The CDR3 spans 14 residues. The germline V and J ends were trimmed by 0 bases and 4 bases, with 8 bases remaining between them. CDR1 is SNHLY and CDR2 is FYNNEI in the germline V gene. The full variable domain, in which reference TRBV2 and TRBJ2-3 provide the parts outside the CDR3, is EPEVTQTPSHQVTQMGQEVILRCVPISNHLYFYWYRQILGQKVEFLVSFYNNEISEKSEIFDDQFSVERPDGSNFTLKIRSTKLEDSAMYFCASSEARNADTQYFGPGTRLTVL.

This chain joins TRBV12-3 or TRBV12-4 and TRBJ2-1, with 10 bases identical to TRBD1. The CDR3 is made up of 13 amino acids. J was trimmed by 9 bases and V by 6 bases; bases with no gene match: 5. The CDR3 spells CASRTGGRSEQFF. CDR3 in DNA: TGTGCCAGCAGGACAGGGGGCCGTAGTGAGCAGTTCTTC.

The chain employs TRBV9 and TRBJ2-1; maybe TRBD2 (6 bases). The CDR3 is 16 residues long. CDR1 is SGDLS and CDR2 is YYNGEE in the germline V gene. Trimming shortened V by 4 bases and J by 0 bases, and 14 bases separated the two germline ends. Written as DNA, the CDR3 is TGTGCCAGCAGCCCCTACAGCGGGTCCTCCTACAATGAGCAGTTCTTC. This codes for CASSPYSGSSYNEQFF.

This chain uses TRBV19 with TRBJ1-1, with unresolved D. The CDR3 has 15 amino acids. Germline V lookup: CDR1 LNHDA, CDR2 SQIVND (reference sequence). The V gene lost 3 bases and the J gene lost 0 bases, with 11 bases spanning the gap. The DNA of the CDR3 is TGTGCCAGTAGTATCTCAGCAGGAATGAACACTGAAGCTTTCTTT. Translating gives CASSISAGMNTEAFF. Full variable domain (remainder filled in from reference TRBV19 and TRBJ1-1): DGGITQSPKYLFRKEGQNVTLSCEQNLNHDAMYWYRQDPGQGLRLIYYSQIVNDFQKGDIAEGYSVSREKKESFPLTVTSAQKNPTAFYLCASSISAGMNTEAFFGQGTRLTVV.